This T cell receptor beta chain derives from a study of T-cell reconstitution after alpha-beta-depleted transplantation in children. Whole-study results and caveats: It was newly produced T cells that mostly accounted for T-cell counts and diversity one year after transplant.

CDR3 length: 19 amino acids. The V and J ends lost 7 bases and 1 base, in that order; junction bases with no gene match: 17. Unique molecular identifiers were built into the TCRbeta library. MiXCR was run by TCRdb on the PCR reads, yielding one entry per CDR3 protein. Among roughly 240,000 distinct CDR3 sequences listed, less than 9% were seen once. This clonotype was counted at least ten times. The antigen remains undetermined. This material consisted of PBMCs, mostly from graft donor cells, taken 180 days after TCRalphabeta/CD19-depleted stem cell transplant. This chain joins TRBV12-3 or TRBV12-4 and TRBJ2-3; TRBD2 matches 10 bases. This clonotype was sampled from a male patient under 18 who had a stem cell transplant for acute lymphoblastic leukemia, so the T cells may come from the graft donor. The CDR3 DNA is TGTGCCAGCACCCCCGCGGGTCTAGCGGGAGTAGTTCGCACAGATACGCAGTATTTT. Its translation is CASTPAGLAGVVRTDTQYF.